This T cell receptor (beta chain) was sequenced in a study of shared clonotypes between healthy human individuals. Study as a whole: Aged between 18 and 49, the donors were a couple of women and three men.

A note on this clone: The antigen remains unidentified.

Genomic DNA of every subset was divided equally among multiple immunoSEQ plates. Only in-frame clones appear in the TCRdb table, and some are missing; sequencing was by immunoSEQ multiplex PCR. The table has hundreds of thousands of clones, more than 70% seen once. There are 14 residues in the CDR3. The junction had 7 bases not matched to a gene; V was cut back by 5 bases and J by 6 bases. CDR1 is SGHTS and CDR2 is YDEGEE in the germline V gene. Findings and limits, study-wide: Across subsets, estimated richness was generally greater for naive than for memory populations.

V and J are TRBV5-8 and TRBJ1-5; 8 nucleotides match TRBD1. The source material was memory CD4+ T cells sorted from blood. The sample's subset: CD45RA-negative fraction. The receptor comes from a woman in her 30s in good health. The CDR3 is CASSPQDRVQPQHF. Written as DNA, the CDR3 is TGTGCCAGCAGTCCCCAGGACAGGGTTCAGCCCCAGCATTTT.